The clone carrying this T cell receptor (beta chain) was seen ten or more times. The target antigen is unknown. The data belong to a study of identical twins. General study results and limits: For cord blood, abundant beta clonotypes had fewer insertions, unlike memory repertoires, which showed none. Potential partial confounding of zero-insertion analyses by invariant MAIT and iNKT cells was noted.

CDR1 and CDR2 (germline): SGHDN, FVKESK. This CDR3 spans 13 amino acids. Deletions cut 4 bases from V and 2 bases from J, with 9 bases between. TCRdb independently ran MiXCR on the 5' RACE reads; one entry per CDR3 protein. Of about 810,000 distinct CDR3 sequences in the sample, 12% were seen once. This same sample was also part of a study on yellow fever vaccine responses in identical twins. In that study: After vaccination, twins' T cell response reportedly seemed partly convergent, partly personalized.

Sequencing was carried out using PBMCs. This receptor was obtained from a woman younger than 30 in good health. The gene calls are TRBV14 and TRBJ2-7; no clear D. CDR3 in amino acids: CASSLYGTYEQYF. In DNA form, the CDR3 reads TGTGCCAGCAGCCTCTACGGCACCTACGAGCAGTACTTC.